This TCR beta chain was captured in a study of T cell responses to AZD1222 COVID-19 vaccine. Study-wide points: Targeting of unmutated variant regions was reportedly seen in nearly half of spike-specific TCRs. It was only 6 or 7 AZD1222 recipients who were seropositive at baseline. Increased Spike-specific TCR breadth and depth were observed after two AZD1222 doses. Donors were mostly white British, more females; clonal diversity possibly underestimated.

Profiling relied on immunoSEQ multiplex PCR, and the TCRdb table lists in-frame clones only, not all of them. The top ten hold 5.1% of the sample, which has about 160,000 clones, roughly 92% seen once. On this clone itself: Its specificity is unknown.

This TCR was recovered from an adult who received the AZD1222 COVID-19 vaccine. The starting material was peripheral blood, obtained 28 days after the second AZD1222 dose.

CDR3 nucleotides: TGTGCCAGCATTCAAATGGACAGGGGCTATGGCTACACCTTC. Translation: CASIQMDRGYGYTF. The rearrangement uses TRBV28 and TRBJ1-2; TRBD1 matches at 9 bases. This CDR3 has 14 amino acids. Germline V gene lookup returns CDR1 MDHEN and CDR2 SYDVKM. V shed 7 bases, J shed 4 bases, and the junction held 7 bases outside the gene matches.